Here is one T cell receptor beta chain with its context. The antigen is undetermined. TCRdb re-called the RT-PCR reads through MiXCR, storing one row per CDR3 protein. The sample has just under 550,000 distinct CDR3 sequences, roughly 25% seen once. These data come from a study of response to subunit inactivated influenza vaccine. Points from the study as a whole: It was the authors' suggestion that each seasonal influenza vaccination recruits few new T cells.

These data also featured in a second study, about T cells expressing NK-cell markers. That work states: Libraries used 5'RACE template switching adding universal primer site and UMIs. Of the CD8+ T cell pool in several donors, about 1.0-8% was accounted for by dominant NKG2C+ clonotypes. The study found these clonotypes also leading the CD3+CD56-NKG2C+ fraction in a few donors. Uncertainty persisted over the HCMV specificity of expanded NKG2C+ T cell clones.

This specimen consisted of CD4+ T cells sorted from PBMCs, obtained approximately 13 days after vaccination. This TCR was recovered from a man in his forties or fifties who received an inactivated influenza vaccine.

This chain's CDR3 is CASSLGSYNTEAFF. The CDR3 region has the DNA TGTGCCAGCAGCTTGGGCAGTTATAACACTGAAGCTTTCTTT. This sequence joins TRBV5-5 and TRBJ1-1; D unresolved. The CDR3 is 14 residues long. Trimming pared 0 bases from V and 2 bases from J, leaving 8 bases between. In germline, CDR1 is SGHKS, CDR2 YYEKEE (reference sequence).